A selection of T cell receptor beta chains follows, all from one sample in a study of chemoradiotherapy in HPV16-positive cancers. Using immunoSEQ multiplex PCR, the repertoire was profiled, and TCRdb retains in-frame clones only, with some absent. The repertoire holds about 9,000 clones, with roughly 80% as singletons. The specimen was taken from a patient who underwent chemoradiotherapy. Receptors were obtained from a human donor with HPV-associated anogenital cancer. Each CDR3 is given with its conserved first and last residue. A D gene is named only where the DNA matches it firmly. Not all rows give a size; the values are once, few, many and, for expanded clones, a class.

- - TRBJ1-1 TRBV5-6 18 CASSFVAGLGVANTEAFF TGTGCCAGCAGCTTTGTGGCTGGCCTCGGGGTTGCGAACACTGAAGCTTTCTTT
- - TRBJ1-5 TRBV27 13 CASSSDGNQPQHF TGTGCCAGCAGCAGCGATGGCAATCAGCCCCAGCATTTT
- - TRBJ2-6 TRBV5-1 15 CASSLGNRGANVLTF TGCGCCAGCAGCTTGGGTAATAGGGGGGCCAACGTCCTGACTTTC
- - TRBJ2-7 TRBV30 14 CAWRLKLGAYEQYF TGTGCCTGGAGGTTGAAGCTGGGGGCTTACGAGCAGTACTTC
- - TRBJ2-3 TRBV10-3 16 CAISEFRTLGGDTQYF TGTGCCATCAGTGAGTTCCGAACATTAGGGGGAGATACGCAGTATTTT
TRBD1 few TRBJ2-1 TRBV7-9 16 CASSPPRDRAIKVQFF TGTGCCAGCAGCCCCCCAAGGGACAGGGCAATCAAGGTGCAGTTCTTC
- - TRBJ2-7 TRBV11-2 15 CASSLGADRTYEQYF TGTGCCAGCAGCTTAGGAGCAGACCGTACCTACGAGCAGTACTTC
- - TRBJ2-1 TRBV13 12 CASSLGSYEQFF TGTGCCAGCAGCTTAGGTTCGTATGAGCAGTTCTTC
- - TRBJ1-3 TRBV19 12 CASSTTPGTIYF TGTGCCAGTAGTACGACTCCGGGCACCATATATTTT
- - TRBJ2-3 TRBV10-1 12 CASRGSGNTQYF TGCGCCAGCAGGGGGTCGGGGAATACGCAGTATTTT
- - TRBJ1-4 TRBV28 17 CASSSPGATATNEKLFF TGTGCCAGCAGTTCTCCCGGGGCAACTGCAACTAATGAAAAACTGTTTTTT
TRBD2 - TRBJ2-7 TRBV4-1 16 CASSQYSGTRTYEQYF TGCGCCAGCAGCCAATACTCCGGGACTAGGACCTACGAGCAGTACTTC
- - TRBJ2-1 TRBV12-5 16 CASGLGGGGNYNEQFF TGTGCTAGTGGTTTGGGGGGCGGGGGCAACTACAATGAGCAGTTCTTC
- few TRBJ2-7 TRBV29-1 13 CSVVSGNSYEQYF TGCAGCGTTGTCTCCGGGAATTCCTACGAGCAGTACTTC
TRBD2 once TRBJ2-5 TRBV5-6 16 CASRRSGGALQETQYF TGTGCCAGCAGACGTAGCGGGGGGGCATTACAAGAGACCCAGTACTTC
- - TRBJ2-7 TRBV4-3 13 CASSQDFGREQYF TGCGCCAGCAGCCAAGATTTCGGGCGCGAGCAGTACTTC
TRBD2 - TRBJ2-1 TRBV19 15 CASSIDRASGSVKFF TGTGCCAGTAGTATAGATAGGGCTAGCGGGAGTGTAAAGTTCTTC
- - TRBJ1-4 TRBV28 14 CASSLWGLTEKLFF TGTGCCAGCAGTTTGTGGGGGCTGACGGAAAAACTGTTTTTT
- - TRBJ2-1 TRBV7-9 15 CASSTEPGRNNEQFF TGTGCCAGCAGCACCGAACCGGGGCGAAACAATGAGCAGTTCTTC
TRBD2 - TRBJ2-1 TRBV30 15 CAWSTNSGTGNEQFF TGTGCCTGGAGCACCAATAGCGGGACGGGCAATGAGCAGTTCTTC
TRBD2 - TRBJ2-3 TRBV7-9 16 CASSPPTERGTDTQYF TGTGCCAGCAGCCCCCCGACAGAGCGGGGTACAGATACGCAGTATTTT
- - TRBJ2-2 TRBV4-2 15 CASSQEGSVTGELFF TGTGCCAGCAGCCAAGAGGGGTCGGTAACCGGGGAGCTGTTTTTT
- - TRBJ2-1 TRBV13 15 CASRGYGQSYNEQFF TGTGCCAGCAGGGGGTACGGACAATCCTACAATGAGCAGTTCTTC
- - TRBJ2-1 TRBV27 13 CASSLSAYNEQFF TGTGCCAGCAGTTTATCGGCCTACAATGAGCAGTTCTTC
- - TRBJ1-1 TRBV2 13 CASSVEQNTEAFF TGTGCCAGCAGTGTTGAGCAGAACACTGAAGCTTTCTTT
- - TRBJ2-3 TRBV2 15 CASVVLHDSTDTQYF TGTGCCAGCGTCGTGCTCCACGATTCGACAGATACGCAGTATTTT
TRBD2 - TRBJ2-1 TRBV19 16 CASSIDRGGLYNEQFF TGTGCCAGTAGTATAGATCGGGGGGGCCTCTACAATGAGCAGTTCTTC
- - TRBJ2-3 TRBV19 15 CASSPQGFSTDTQYF TGTGCCAGTAGTCCACAAGGATTTAGCACAGATACGCAGTATTTT
TRBD1 - TRBJ2-7 TRBV4-1 15 CASSYDRGSAYEQYF TGCGCCAGCAGTTACGACAGGGGGTCGGCCTACGAGCAGTACTTC
TRBD1 - TRBJ1-4 TRBV5-5 18 CASSLFSVQGGANEKLFF TGTGCCAGCAGCTTGTTTTCCGTCCAGGGGGGGGCTAATGAAAAACTGTTTTTT
- - TRBJ2-3 TRBV5-5 15 CASSLAVAETDTQYF TGTGCCAGCAGCTTGGCCGTGGCAGAAACAGATACGCAGTATTTT
TRBD1 - TRBJ1-1 TRBV7-2 13 CASRQSGGTEAFF TGTGCCAGCAGACAATCAGGGGGCACTGAAGCTTTCTTT
TRBD1 medium-sized TRBJ1-6 TRBV5-1 15 CASSLQQGGNSPLHF TGCGCCAGCAGCCTGCAACAGGGGGGAAATTCACCCCTCCACTTT
TRBD2 once TRBJ2-7 TRBV9 17 CASSVGPGGPRSYEQYF TGTGCCAGCAGCGTAGGCCCGGGGGGACCCCGCTCCTACGAGCAGTACTTC
- few TRBJ2-7 TRBV28 13 CASSQNGRAEQYF TGTGCCAGCAGTCAAAATGGCCGAGCCGAGCAGTACTTC
- - TRBJ2-5 TRBV19 14 CASSTVAGRETQYF TGTGCCAGTAGTACGGTGGCAGGGAGAGAGACCCAGTACTTC
TRBD1 - TRBJ1-2 TRBV2 17 CASSQGGTRGGRHGYTF TGTGCCAGCTCCCAGGGGGGGACAAGGGGGGGCCGGCATGGCTACACCTTC
- - TRBJ2-1 TRBV9 15 CASSFRANPYNEQFF TGTGCCAGCAGCTTTCGTGCAAACCCATACAATGAGCAGTTCTTC
- - TRBJ1-1 TRBV30 14 CAWKIGQTNTEAFF TGTGCCTGGAAAATAGGTCAGACGAACACTGAAGCTTTCTTT
- once TRBJ2-5 TRBV29-1 13 CSVQGAGPETQYF TGCAGCGTCCAGGGTGCGGGTCCGGAGACCCAGTACTTC
- - TRBJ1-1 TRBV30 13 CAWGRHPNTEAFF TGTGCCTGGGGAAGACATCCAAACACTGAAGCTTTCTTT
TRBD1 - TRBJ1-5 TRBV7-8 17 CASSFRDRGVGNQPQHF TGTGCCAGCAGCTTCCGGGACAGGGGGGTAGGCAATCAGCCCCAGCATTTT